Below, 10 T cell receptor beta chains from the same sample are listed, as sequenced in a study of metastatic and nonmetastatic thyroid tumors. No treatment had been given to any patient before thyroid surgery. TCRdb re-called the PCR reads through MiXCR. The sample carries fewer than 5,000 clones, approximately 18% recorded once. Sequenced input: adjacent normal tissue. The receptors derive from a male donor with papillary thyroid cancer or a benign thyroid nodule (not recorded which). Some clones in this sample may be carry-over from other donors' samples.

V is TRBV11-2 and J is TRBJ2-1; the match to TRBD2 covers 7 bases. This CDR3 is built from 16 residues. Looked up from germline, CDR1 is SGHAT and CDR2 is FQNNGV. The V gene end was trimmed by 6 bases and the J gene end by 0 bases; junction bases not matched to a gene: 8. CDR3 protein: CASRTTSASSYNEQFF. The CDR3 bases are TGTGCCAGCAGAACAACTAGCGCCAGCTCCTACAATGAGCAGTTCTTC.

There are many counts of this clone. The CDR3 sequence is CASSLEGGATEAFF. In nucleotides, the CDR3 is TGTGCCAGCAGCTTGGAGGGGGGAGCCACTGAAGCTTTCTTT. V is TRBV5-8 and J is TRBJ1-1, with D possibly being TRBD1 (6 bases). Trimming stripped 0 bases from V and 4 bases from J, with 10 bases between. The CDR3 sequence is 14 residues long. CDR1 and CDR2 from the germline V gene are SGHTS and YDEGEE.

This clone qualifies as medium-sized. This rearrangement joins TRBV7-9 to TRBJ1-1; 7 nucleotides line up with TRBD1. V shed 5 bases and J 4 bases; nucleotides not matched to a gene: 10. CDR1 is SEHNR, CDR2 FQNEAQ, per germline (reference sequence). The CDR3 spans 15 residues. The CDR3 reads CASSRSPGGSTEAFF. In nucleotides, the CDR3 is TGTGCCAGCAGCCGAAGTCCAGGGGGGAGCACTGAAGCTTTCTTT.

V gene TRBV15 combines with J gene TRBJ1-5; TRBD1 matches at 7 bases. CDR3 length equals 16 residues. Unmatched junction bases numbered 7, after V lost 0 bases and J lost 5 bases. Germline V gene sequence: CDR1 LNHNV, CDR2 YYDKDF (reference sequence). The DNA for the CDR3 is TGTGCCACCAGCAGAGATGGTAAGGGGGCCCATCAGCCCCAGCATTTT. This sequence encodes CATSRDGKGAHQPQHF.

This clone is medium-sized within its sample. The V gene is TRBV29-1, the J gene TRBJ2-3; 9 positions match TRBD1. CDR1 is SQVTM, CDR2 ANQGSEA, per germline. With 7 bases clipped from V and 3 bases from J, the junction kept 14 bases outside the gene matches. CDR3 length equals 16 residues. Here the CDR3 reads CSATPGQGIATDTQYF. CDR3 nucleotide sequence: TGCAGCGCAACACCGGGACAGGGTATAGCGACAGATACGCAGTATTTT.

By sample fraction, this clone is large. This sequence joins TRBV2 and TRBJ1-5; D is perhaps TRBD1 (5 bases). In germline, CDR1 is SNHLY, CDR2 FYNNEI. The CDR3 has 15 amino acids. V gave up 6 bases and J gave up 2 bases, with 14 bases separating them. CDR3 in DNA: TGTGCCAGCAGAAGGGACCGCGGGGGCAATCAGCCCCAGCATTTT. Encoded protein: CASRRDRGGNQPQHF.

This clone qualifies as medium-sized. The J gene is TRBJ2-2, the V gene TRBV9, with TRBD1 matching over 7 bases. V gave up 6 bases and J gave up 2 bases; unmatched junction bases: 7. In germline, CDR1 is SGDLS, CDR2 YYNGEE. This CDR3 has 15 amino acids. The CDR3 DNA sequence: TGTGCCAGCACCGACGGACAGGACAACACCGGGGAGCTGTTTTTT. This translates into CASTDGQDNTGELFF.

V gene TRBV11-3 combines with J gene TRBJ2-5, with 8 bases lining up with TRBD1. The CDR3 spans 16 residues. Looked up from germline, CDR1 is SGHNT and CDR2 is YENEEA. With 5 bases clipped from V and 4 bases from J, the junction kept 12 bases outside the gene matches. The CDR3 coding sequence is TGTGCCAGCAGCACCCGGACAGGGATGGTCGGAGAGACCCAGTACTTC. Protein sequence: CASSTRTGMVGETQYF.

There are a few counts of this clone. J is TRBJ2-3 and V is TRBV27, with TRBD2 matching 9 bases. This CDR3 is built from 15 residues. J gave up 5 bases and V 5 bases, and 8 bases lay outside the gene matches. Germline CDR1 and CDR2: MNHEY and SMNVEV (reference sequence). The CDR3 sequence is CASSPLAGVLDTQYF. In DNA form, the CDR3 reads TGTGCCAGCAGTCCCTTAGCGGGAGTTTTAGATACGCAGTATTTT.

This clone was counted at least ten times. The J gene is TRBJ2-1, the V gene TRBV4-2, with TRBD2 identical over 12 bases. There are 19 residues in the CDR3. The germline CDR1 and CDR2 sequences are LGHNA and YNFKEQ. The trim removed 1 base at V and 0 bases at J, leaving 7 bases unmatched. CDR3 residues: CASSQGGLAGHSSYNEQFF. Written as DNA, the CDR3 is TGTGCCAGCAGCCAAGGGGGACTAGCGGGCCACAGCTCCTACAATGAGCAGTTCTTC.